One sample yielded the 8 T cell receptor beta chains listed below, sequenced in a study of cytomegalovirus exposure and HLA in healthy donors. The PCR ran on 60 Vbeta and 13 Jbeta primers. TCRdb's copy holds only in-frame clones and misses some; the assay was immunoSEQ multiplex PCR. In the table there are approximately 200,000 clones, roughly 75% of which are singletons. Sequences were obtained from PBMCs. Every receptor here comes from a young man in good health and CMV-seropositive.

The chain couples TRBV7-2 to TRBJ2-1; possible D gene TRBD1, 5 bases. The germline CDR1 and CDR2 sequences are SGHTA and FQGNSA. The V end lost 3 bases, the J end lost 7 bases, and 10 bases lay between the germline ends. The CDR3 contains 13 residues. CDR3 region: CASSLFQGNEQFF. DNA of the CDR3: TGTGCCAGCAGCTTGTTTCAGGGAAATGAGCAGTTCTTC.

V gene TRBV19 combines with J gene TRBJ2-2, with 9 bases matching TRBD1. The V gene end was trimmed by 0 bases and the J gene end by 4 bases; junction bases not matched to a gene: 3. Germline-derived CDR1 and CDR2 are LNHDA and SQIVND (reference sequence). This CDR3 is built from 16 residues. The CDR3 protein is CASSIEQGAITGELFF. DNA for the CDR3: TGTGCCAGTAGTATAGAACAGGGGGCGATCACCGGGGAGCTGTTTTTT.

The rearrangement joins TRBV28 to TRBJ1-5, with D unresolved. Germline V gene sequence: CDR1 MDHEN, CDR2 SYDVKM. V shed 8 bases and J shed 0 bases, with 20 bases lying between them. The CDR3 runs to 17 residues. The CDR3 spells CASFQPPGVYSNQPQHF. The CDR3 coding sequence is TGTGCCAGCTTCCAACCTCCAGGCGTTTATAGCAATCAGCCCCAGCATTTT.

This chain joins TRBV4-1 and TRBJ1-2; 7 bases fit TRBD1. Per the germline V gene, CDR1 is MGHRA and CDR2 is YSYEKL. This CDR3 contains 14 residues. Trimming took 1 base from V and 8 from J; bases not matched to a gene: 7. As DNA, the CDR3 is TGCGCCAGCAGCCAAGTAACAGGGGTTGACGGCTACACCTTC. It encodes CASSQVTGVDGYTF.

The V gene is TRBV11-3, the J gene TRBJ2-7, with TRBD2 matching 12 bases. Germline lookup yields CDR1 SGHNT and CDR2 YENEEA. The CDR3 extends over 15 amino acids. With V trimmed by 5 bases and J by 3 bases, 5 bases remained unmatched. CDR3 sequence (DNA): TGTGCCAGCAGCCCGAGGACTAGCGGGGTCTACGAGCAGTACTTC. Protein: CASSPRTSGVYEQYF. The full variable domain, completed using reference TRBV11-3 and TRBJ2-7, is EAGVVQSPRYKIIEKKQPVAFWCNPISGHNTLYWYLQNLGQGPELLIRYENEEAVDDSQLPKDRFSAERLKGVDSTLKIQPAELGDSAVYLCASSPRTSGVYEQYFGPGTRLTVT.

J is TRBJ2-6 and V is TRBV4-1, with 10 bases matching TRBD2. J gave up 3 bases and V 3 bases, and 8 bases lay outside the gene matches. The CDR3 covers 18 residues. In germline, CDR1 is MGHRA, CDR2 YSYEKL. This CDR3 reads CASSQFGTSVGGANVLTF. Here the CDR3 DNA reads TGCGCCAGCAGCCAGTTCGGGACTAGCGTGGGTGGGGCCAACGTCCTGACTTTC.

CDR3 bases: TGTGCCAGCAGTTACAGCGGGATCTACGAGCAGTACTTC. Translating gives CASSYSGIYEQYF. This rearrangement joins TRBV28 to TRBJ2-7; 7 bases fit TRBD2. This CDR3 spans 13 amino acids. Per the germline V gene, CDR1 is MDHEN and CDR2 is SYDVKM. The V segment lost 4 bases and the J segment 3 bases; nucleotides outside the gene matches: 3. Full variable domain (rest looked up from reference TRBV28 and TRBJ2-7): DVKVTQSSRYLVKRTGEKVFLECVQDMDHENMFWYRQDPGLGLRLIYFSYDVKMKEKGDIPEGYSVSREKKERFSLILESASTNQTSMYLCASSYSGIYEQYFGPGTRLTVT.

The chain has TRBV11-2 and TRBJ2-5, with TRBD2 matching over 11 bases. The CDR3 is 14 residues long. The germline CDR1 and CDR2 sequences are SGHAT and FQNNGV. Losses at the gene ends were 3 bases for V and 5 bases for J; bases not matched to a gene: 2. The CDR3 protein is CASSFGLAGETQYF. In DNA form, the CDR3 reads TGTGCCAGCAGCTTCGGACTAGCGGGTGAGACCCAGTACTTC. Based on the CDR3 plus reference TRBV11-2 and TRBJ2-5, the full variable domain is EAGVAQSPRYKIIEKRQSVAFWCNPISGHATLYWYQQILGQGPKLLIQFQNNGVVDDSQLPKDRFSAERLKGVDSTLKIQPAKLEDSAVYLCASSFGLAGETQYFGPGTRLLVL.